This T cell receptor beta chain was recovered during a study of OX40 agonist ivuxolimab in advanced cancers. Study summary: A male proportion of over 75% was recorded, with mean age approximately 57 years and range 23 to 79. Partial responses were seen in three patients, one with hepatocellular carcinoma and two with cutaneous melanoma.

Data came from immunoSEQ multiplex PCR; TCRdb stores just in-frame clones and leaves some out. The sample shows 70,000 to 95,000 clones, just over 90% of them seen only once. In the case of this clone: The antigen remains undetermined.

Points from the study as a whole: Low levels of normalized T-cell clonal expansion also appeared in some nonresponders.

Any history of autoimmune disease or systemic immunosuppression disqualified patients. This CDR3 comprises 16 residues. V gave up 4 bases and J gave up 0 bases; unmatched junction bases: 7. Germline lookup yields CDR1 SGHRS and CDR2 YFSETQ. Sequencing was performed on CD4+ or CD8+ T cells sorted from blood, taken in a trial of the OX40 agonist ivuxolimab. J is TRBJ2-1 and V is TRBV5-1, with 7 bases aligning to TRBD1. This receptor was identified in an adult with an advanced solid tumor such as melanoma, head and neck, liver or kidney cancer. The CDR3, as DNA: TGCGCCAGCAGCCTCGGGACAGCCAGCTCCTACAATGAGCAGTTCTTC. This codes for CASSLGTASSYNEQFF.